These T cell receptor beta chains were read from a single sample in a study of regulatory T cells in long-lasting Graves disease. MiXCR, applied by TCRdb to the multiplex PCR reads, yields one record per CDR3 protein. The sample has about 310,000 distinct CDR3 sequences; more than 20% are singletons. The sample in question was peripheral blood mononuclear cells (PBMCs), obtained when the disease was refractory, from a patient treated with antithyroid drugs. The origin of the receptors is a female donor with Graves disease. CDR3s include the opening cysteine and the closing phenylalanine or tryptophan. The D gene is left open where the match is weak. Size values are once, few and many counts, or a class for expanded clones, and some rows have none.

abundance	v_gene	j_gene	d_gene	CDR3nt	CDR3aa
many	TRBV20-1	TRBJ1-6	-	TGCAGTGCCAGAGCTGGGATGTCCTCCTATAATTCACCCCTCCACTTT	CSARAGMSSYNSPLHF
-	TRBV28	TRBJ2-7	-	TGTGCCAGCGCAATTCAGGAAGGTCTGTACTTC	CASAIQEGLYF
few	TRBV29-1	TRBJ2-1	TRBD2	TGCAGCGGCGGGACTAGCGGAGTTGAGCAGTTCTTC	CSGGTSGVEQFF
many	TRBV2	TRBJ2-2	-	TGTGCCAGCGGGGACCCCACCGGGGAGCTGTTTTTT	CASGDPTGELFF
-	TRBV7-8	TRBJ2-7	TRBD1	TGTGCCAGCAGCTTAGATCCGGGACAGGCCACCTACGAGCAGTACTTC	CASSLDPGQATYEQYF
many	TRBV2	TRBJ1-6	-	TGTGCCAGCAGTGAACGCAGGGCTGAGAATTCACCCCTCCACTTT	CASSERRAENSPLHF
-	TRBV2	TRBJ1-2	-	TGTGCCAGCAGTGATCATGGGGCGATCTATGGCTACACCTTC	CASSDHGAIYGYTF
many	TRBV6-1	TRBJ1-2	-	TGTGCCAGCAGAGGGACCAGTTATGGCTACACCTTC	CASRGTSYGYTF
few	TRBV6-1	TRBJ2-4	-	TGTGCCAGCAGCCCTGGCCGGGCCAAAAACATTCAGTACTTC	CASSPGRAKNIQYF
many	TRBV7-2	TRBJ1-2	-	TGTGCCAGCAGCTTAGACGGCAGGGACTATGGCTACACCTTC	CASSLDGRDYGYTF
many	TRBV18	TRBJ1-5	-	TGTGCCAGCTCACTCTGGGACAAGGATCAGCCCCAGCATTTT	CASSLWDKDQPQHF
few	TRBV7-9	TRBJ2-5	-	TGTGCCAGCAGCTTAAGGGAAAACCGGCCTGGGGTGCAAGAGACCCAGTACTTC	CASSLRENRPGVQETQYF
many	TRBV2	TRBJ1-1	-	TGTGCCAAGACGGGACGGATGAACACTGAAGCTTTCTTT	CAKTGRMNTEAFF
few	TRBV10-2	TRBJ2-7	TRBD2	TGCGCCAGCAAGGTAACAGCGGGAGTAACCGAGCAGTACTTC	CASKVTAGVTEQYF
-	TRBV10-3	TRBJ2-2	TRBD2	TGTGCCATCAGTGGACTAGCGGGAGTCAACACCGGGGAGCTGTTTTTT	CAISGLAGVNTGELFF
few	TRBV6-5	TRBJ2-7	-	TGTGCCAGCAGTTATTCGAATTCCTACGAGCAGTACTTC	CASSYSNSYEQYF